The 10 T cell receptor beta chains presented below share a single source sample, sequenced in a study of siplizumab effects on memory and regulatory T cells. Using immunoSEQ multiplex PCR, the repertoire was profiled, and TCRdb retains in-frame clones only, with some absent. The table includes approximately 94,000 clones, roughly 96% detected once. Specimen: naive CD4+ T cells sorted from blood. Source of these receptors: a human donor in good health.

The table lists this clone with a count of one. This chain uses TRBV19 with TRBJ1-2, with a possible D match to TRBD1 (5 bases). CDR1 LNHDA and CDR2 SQIVND come from the germline V gene (reference sequence). Trimming shortened V by 5 bases and J by 0 bases, and 10 bases separated the two germline ends. CDR3 length: 14 residues. CDR3 DNA: TGTGCCAGTAGTGGGGCAGGCGCTAACTATGGCTACACCTTC. It is translated as CASSGAGANYGYTF.

This chain connects TRBV21-1 to TRBJ2-3; TRBD2 is the table's D call, not checked against the DNA. TRBV21-1 corresponds to a pseudogene. CDR3 length: 18 amino acids. The CDR3 protein is CASTSYSILGLLTDTQYF. CDR3 bases: TGTGCCAGCACCTCATATTCTATACTAGGCCTTCTCACAGATACGCAGTATTTT.

In nucleotides, the CDR3 is TGCGCCAGCAGCTTGGAGGAGGGTCGGAATGAAAAACTGTTTTTT. This codes for CASSLEEGRNEKLFF. The chain joins TRBV5-1 to TRBJ1-4; D is unresolved. CDR3 length: 15 residues. Trimming left V 0 bases short and J 5 bases short, with 11 bases between. The germline V gene has CDR1 SGHRS and CDR2 YFSETQ.

The V and J genes are TRBV5-4 and TRBJ2-5; TRBD2 matches 8 bases. CDR1 and CDR2 (germline): SGHNT, YYREEE (reference sequence). The CDR3 extends over 15 amino acids. Unmatched junction bases numbered 6, after V lost 0 bases and J lost 5 bases. CDR3 loop: CASSLERGGLETQYF. Written as DNA, the CDR3 is TGTGCCAGCAGCTTGGAACGGGGGGGCCTCGAGACCCAGTACTTC.

The gene calls are TRBV25-1 and TRBJ2-3; the match to TRBD2 covers 8 bases. The V gene's germline CDR1 is MGHDK and CDR2 SYGVNS. The V and J ends lost 11 bases and 5 bases, in that order; junction bases with no gene match: 12. This CDR3 spans 14 amino acids. The CDR3 spells CAGSGGRSRDTQYF. DNA of the CDR3: TGTGCCGGGTCGGGGGGGAGAAGTAGAGATACGCAGTATTTT.

CDR3 DNA sequence: TGTGCCAGCAGCTTACTATTGGGGACTAATGAAAAACTGTTTTTT. It specifies CASSLLLGTNEKLFF. The rearrangement joins TRBV7-9 to TRBJ1-4; D is ambiguous. This CDR3 region has 15 residues. In germline, CDR1 is SEHNR, CDR2 FQNEAQ (reference sequence). The V gene lost 2 bases and the J gene lost 2 bases, with 9 bases spanning the gap.

Note on this clone: Other nucleotide sequences in the sample specify the same CDR3. The rearrangement links TRBV19 to TRBJ2-7; D unclear. CDR3 length: 14 residues. The V end was cut by 0 bases, the J end by 3 bases, with 9 bases between. In germline, CDR1 is LNHDA, CDR2 SQIVND (reference sequence). As DNA, the CDR3 is TGTGCCAGTAGTATAGAACCGGGCAACTACGAGCAGTACTTC. Translating it yields CASSIEPGNYEQYF.

A single count supports this clone. The genes are TRBV10-2 and TRBJ2-2, with no clear D. Trimming shortened V by 8 bases and J by 5 bases, and 18 bases separated the two germline ends. Germline CDR1 is WSHSY and CDR2 is SAAADI. The CDR3 loop spans 15 amino acids. In DNA, the CDR3 is TGCGCCAGCGGCTACATTCAGACAAAGACCGGGGAGCTGTTTTTT. This codes for CASGYIQTKTGELFF.

This clone was counted a single time. The chain has TRBV10-3 and TRBJ2-5; TRBD2 matches at 10 bases. Germline assignment: CDR1 ENHRY and CDR2 SYGVKD. V shed 3 bases, J shed 4 bases, and the junction held 11 bases outside the gene matches. The length of the CDR3 is 17 residues. The CDR3 loop reads CAISERSSGGALETQYF. CDR3 in DNA: TGTGCCATCAGTGAAAGGTCGAGCGGGGGGGCCTTAGAGACCCAGTACTTC.

This chain joins TRBV28 and TRBJ1-6; possible D gene TRBD1, 6 bases. CDR1 is MDHEN and CDR2 is SYDVKM in the germline V gene. The CDR3 runs to 15 residues. Trimming took off 6 bases at V and 8 bases at J, with 17 bases between the two ends. The CDR3 DNA is TGTGCCAGCAGGACCAGGACAGTTTATTATTCACCCCTCCACTTT. Protein: CASRTRTVYYSPLHF.